The sequence of this T cell receptor (beta chain) was determined in a study of OX40 agonist ivuxolimab in advanced cancers. Study-level points and caveats: The study did not work out the antigen specificity of the expanded peripheral T cells.

Generated by immunoSEQ multiplex PCR, the TCRdb table keeps only in-frame clones and is missing some. Here the sample spans around 78,000 clones, approximately 92% being singletons. In regard to this clone: No antigen is known for it.

This receptor was obtained from an adult with an advanced solid tumor such as melanoma, head and neck, liver or kidney cancer. The sequencing used CD4+ or CD8+ T cells sorted from blood, collected in a trial of the OX40 agonist ivuxolimab.

DNA for the CDR3: TGTGCCAGCACAGCTATGGGGGTCTCTAATGAAAAACTGTTTTTT. Translated: CASTAMGVSNEKLFF. V gene TRBV5-8 combines with J gene TRBJ1-4; D is perhaps TRBD1 (5 bases). Germline CDR1 SGHTS, CDR2 YDEGEE. CDR3 length: 15 residues. The ends were cut back, 6 bases at V and 3 bases at J, with 15 bases in the middle.